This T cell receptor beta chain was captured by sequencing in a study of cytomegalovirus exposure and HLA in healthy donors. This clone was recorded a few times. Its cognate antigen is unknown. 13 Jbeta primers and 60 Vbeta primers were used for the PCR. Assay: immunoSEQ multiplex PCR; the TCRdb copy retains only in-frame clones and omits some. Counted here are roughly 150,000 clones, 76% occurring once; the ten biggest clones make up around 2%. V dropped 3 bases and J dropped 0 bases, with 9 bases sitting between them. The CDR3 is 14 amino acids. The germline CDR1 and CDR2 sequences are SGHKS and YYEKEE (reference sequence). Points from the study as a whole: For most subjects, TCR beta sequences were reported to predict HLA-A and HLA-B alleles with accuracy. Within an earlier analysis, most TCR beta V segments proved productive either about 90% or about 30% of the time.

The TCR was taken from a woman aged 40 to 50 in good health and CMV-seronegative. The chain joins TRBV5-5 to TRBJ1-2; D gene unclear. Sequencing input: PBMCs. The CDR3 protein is CASSSQTTNYGYTF. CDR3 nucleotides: TGTGCCAGCAGCTCGCAGACAACTAACTATGGCTACACCTTC.